The 26 T cell receptor beta chains listed next were all sequenced from one sample in a study of CD8 T cells in Susac syndrome. After extraction with the RNeasy kit, about 0.45 to 1 ug of the RNA was reverse transcribed using random hexamers. TCRdb re-derived calls from the immunoSEQ multiplex PCR reads in MiXCR, one entry per CDR3 protein. Here the sample spans approximately 70,000 distinct CDR3 sequences, 95% being singletons. Sequenced material: CD8+ T cells from PBMCs. All receptors come from a human donor in good health.

The V call is TRBV4-3, the J call TRBJ2-3; maybe TRBD2 (5 bases). This CDR3 comprises 14 residues. Germline V gene data show CDR1 as LGHNA and CDR2 as YSLEER. The germline V and J ends were trimmed by 1 base and 1 base, with 6 bases remaining between them. The CDR3 DNA follows: TGCGCCAGCAGCCAAGGGACTCGCACAGATACGCAGTATTTT. Its protein product is CASSQGTRTDTQYF.

This chain uses TRBV2 with TRBJ2-2; D gene unclear. V lost 5 bases and J lost 6, with 13 bases in between. The CDR3 runs to 14 residues. Germline-derived CDR1 and CDR2 are SNHLY and FYNNEI. CDR3 in DNA: TGTGCCAGCAGTTCCCAGATTAAGGCCGGGGAGCTGTTTTTT. Translated, it gives CASSSQIKAGELFF.

The chain recombines TRBV29-1 with TRBJ2-1, with D possibly matching TRBD1 (6 bases). This CDR3 comprises 14 residues. V shed 5 bases and J shed 4 bases, with 15 bases lying between them. From germline, CDR1 is SQVTM and CDR2 ANQGSEA. CDR3 protein: CSVSGQGIYNEQFF. As DNA, the CDR3 is TGCAGCGTTTCAGGCCAGGGGATTTACAATGAGCAGTTCTTC.

The chain links TRBV29-1 to TRBJ1-3; a possible D gene is TRBD1 (5 bases). V lost 6 bases and J 4 bases, leaving 16 bases between the germline ends. The CDR3 runs to 14 residues. The germline V gene has CDR1 SQVTM and CDR2 ANQGSEA. The CDR3 DNA sequence: TGCAGCGTCCGGGACCCGGGGAGGGGAAACACCATATATTTT. Its translation is CSVRDPGRGNTIYF.

This chain uses TRBV9 with TRBJ1-1; no clear D gene. V dropped 0 bases and J dropped 3 bases, with 3 bases sitting between them. Germline CDR1 SGDLS, CDR2 YYNGEE. The CDR3 runs 12 residues. CDR3 nucleotide sequence: TGTGCCAGCAGCGTAGGGGACACTGAAGCTTTCTTT. This gives the protein CASSVGDTEAFF. Full variable domain (missing parts from reference TRBV9 and TRBJ1-1): DSGVTQTPKHLITATGQRVTLRCSPRSGDLSVYWYQQSLDQGLQFLIQYYNGEERAKGNILERFSAQQFPDLHSELNLSSLELGDSALYFCASSVGDTEAFFGQGTRLTVV.

The V gene is TRBV7-9, the J gene TRBJ2-1, with D unclear. Germline V gene data show CDR1 as SEHNR and CDR2 as FQNEAQ (reference sequence). This CDR3 comprises 14 residues. The V gene lost 5 bases and the J gene lost 0 bases, with 8 bases spanning the gap. The CDR3 DNA reads as TGTGCCAGCAGCCCCAGCCGCTCCTACAATGAGCAGTTCTTC. Encoded protein: CASSPSRSYNEQFF.

The rearrangement uses TRBV2 and TRBJ1-5; D gene unclear. CDR1 and CDR2 from the germline V gene are SNHLY and FYNNEI. With 4 bases removed from V and 5 bases from J, the gap between germline ends came to 9 bases. The CDR3 totals 13 residues. Here the CDR3 reads CASSVADYQPQHF. The CDR3 nucleotides are TGTGCCAGCAGTGTTGCAGACTATCAGCCCCAGCATTTT.

The chain combines TRBV7-9 with TRBJ2-4; no clear D gene. CDR1 and CDR2 from the germline V gene are SEHNR and FQNEAQ (reference sequence). V was clipped by 1 base and J by 6 bases, with 7 bases between them. This CDR3 has 13 amino acids. The CDR3 nucleotides read TGTGCCAGCAGCTTAGGGGGAACAAACATTCAGTACTTC. Its translation is CASSLGGTNIQYF.

The chain uses TRBV29-1 and TRBJ1-1; possible D gene TRBD1, 5 bases. Trimming pared 3 bases from V and 4 bases from J, leaving 24 bases between. The germline CDR1 and CDR2 sequences are SQVTM and ANQGSEA. This CDR3 is 17 amino acids long. The CDR3 region has the DNA TGCAGCGTTGATCCAGCGATTGGCGGGGGGGGAGGCACTGAAGCTTTCTTT. This codes for CSVDPAIGGGGGTEAFF.

This clonotype was recorded once. This CDR3 is CASSLMGTDGEQYV. In nucleotides, the CDR3 is TGTGCCAGCAGCTTAATGGGGACAGACGGCGAGCAGTACGTC. This chain links TRBV7-9 with TRBJ2-7, with 7 positions matching TRBD1. The CDR3 runs to 14 residues. J lost 6 bases, V lost 2 bases, and 7 bases had no gene match. The germline gives CDR1 SEHNR, CDR2 FQNEAQ (reference sequence).

The chain joins TRBV7-3 to TRBJ2-7; 9 nucleotides align to TRBD1. Germline loops: CDR1 SGHTA, CDR2 FQGTGA. The CDR3 has 13 residues. V shed 4 bases, J shed 6 bases, and the junction held 4 bases outside the gene matches. The CDR3 DNA sequence: TGTGCCAGCAGCTGGACAGGGGCTAGCGAGCAGTACTTC. Protein product: CASSWTGASEQYF.

The chain links TRBV6-2 or TRBV6-3 to TRBJ2-1; D may be TRBD1 (6 bases). The CDR3 extends over 12 amino acids. The germline CDR1 and CDR2 sequences are MNHEY and SVGEGT. V lost 9 bases and J 6 bases, leaving 12 bases between the germline ends. The CDR3 sequence: CASRQAGNEQFF. CDR3 DNA: TGTGCCAGTCGACAGGCCGGCAATGAGCAGTTCTTC.

The chain couples TRBV27 to TRBJ2-7; weak D call: TRBD1 (5 bases). The CDR3 consists of 13 residues. CDR1 is MNHEY, CDR2 SMNVEV, per germline (reference sequence). Between the trimmed V and J ends, which lost 3 bases and 0 bases, there was a span of 6 bases. The CDR3 region is CASSFRASYEQYF. CDR3 sequence (DNA): TGTGCCAGCAGTTTCAGGGCCTCCTACGAGCAGTACTTC.

This sequence joins TRBV28 and TRBJ1-5; perhaps TRBD1 as D (6 bases). CDR1 and CDR2 (germline): MDHEN, SYDVKM. V lost 5 bases, J lost 0 bases, and 11 bases lay in between. The CDR3 consists of 15 residues. The DNA of the CDR3 is TGTGCCAGCAGTACAGGGCGCTATAGCAATCAGCCCCAGCATTTT. Translating gives CASSTGRYSNQPQHF.

The chain combines TRBV4-1 with TRBJ2-1; D unresolved. The CDR3 has 17 residues. Trimming removed 4 bases at V and 5 bases at J, with 21 bases between. Germline assignment: CDR1 MGHRA and CDR2 YSYEKL. CDR3 residues: CASSRPILDVSDNEQFF. CDR3 DNA: TGCGCCAGCAGCCGGCCGATATTGGACGTATCTGACAATGAGCAGTTCTTC.

This sequence joins TRBV7-2 and TRBJ2-2; no reliable D call. The CDR3 sequence is 15 residues long. Trimming left V 0 bases short and J 5 bases short, with 10 bases between. Germline V gives CDR1 SGHTA, CDR2 FQGNSA. The CDR3 protein is CASSLATEGTGELFF. CDR3 DNA sequence: TGTGCCAGCAGCTTAGCCACGGAAGGAACCGGGGAGCTGTTTTTT.

J is TRBJ2-1 and V is TRBV6-4; the D gene is possibly TRBD1 (6 bases). Germline CDR1 MRHNA, CDR2 SNTAGT. This CDR3 spans 15 amino acids. The V and J ends lost 0 bases and 1 base respectively, with 7 bases between them. The CDR3 loop reads CASSDSRGSYNEQFF. CDR3 nucleotides: TGTGCCAGCAGTGACTCGAGGGGGTCCTACAATGAGCAGTTCTTC.

The DNA for the CDR3 is TGTGCCAGCAGCCAAACCCCGGGACAGGGGGCAACCGAAGCTTTCTTT. Protein: CASSQTPGQGATEAFF. This chain links TRBV7-9 with TRBJ1-1; 12 positions agree with TRBD1. The germline gives CDR1 SEHNR, CDR2 FQNEAQ (reference sequence). The junction had 12 bases not matched to a gene; V was cut back by 5 bases and J by 8 bases. This CDR3 has 16 residues.

The DNA of the CDR3 is TGTGCCAGCAGCCAGGGCAGGGCGGGGGGGAATGAGCAGTTCTTC. Translation gives CASSQGRAGGNEQFF. This sequence joins TRBV7-2 and TRBJ2-1, with 9 positions matching TRBD2. Unmatched junction bases numbered 9, after V lost 5 bases and J lost 7 bases. Germline V lookup: CDR1 SGHTA, CDR2 FQGNSA. The CDR3 is made up of 15 amino acids.

This sequence joins TRBV27 and TRBJ1-1; D remains ambiguous. The germline V gene encodes CDR1 MNHEY and CDR2 SMNVEV (reference sequence). V was shortened by 2 bases and J by 0 bases, with 10 bases between the two germline ends. The length of the CDR3 is 15 residues. DNA of the CDR3: TGTGCCAGCAGTTTACAGGCAGATTTGAACACTGAAGCTTTCTTT. It yields the protein CASSLQADLNTEAFF.

The chain uses TRBV6-1 and TRBJ2-2; no firm D call. This CDR3 is 13 amino acids long. Looked up from germline, CDR1 is MNHNS and CDR2 is SASEGT. The ends were cut back, 7 bases at V and 5 bases at J, with 11 bases in the middle. CDR3 DNA sequence: TGTGCCAGCATCCCCCGTAGGACCGGGGAGCTGTTTTTT. It is translated as CASIPRRTGELFF.

The V call is TRBV4-1, the J call TRBJ2-6; D is perhaps TRBD1 (6 bases). Trimming removed 2 bases from V and 0 bases from J, with 17 bases in between. CDR3 length equals 19 residues. Germline CDR1 reads MGHRA; CDR2 reads YSYEKL. The DNA of the CDR3 is TGCGCCAGCAGCCAATGGGGGCAGGACCCTTACTCTGGGGCCAACGTCCTGACTTTC. Translation gives CASSQWGQDPYSGANVLTF.

This clonotype was recorded only once. The gene calls are TRBV29-1 and TRBJ2-3, with a tentative D call TRBD2 (6 bases). Trimming took 6 bases from V and 0 from J, leaving 7 bases between them. The germline CDR1 and CDR2 sequences are SQVTM and ANQGSEA. The CDR3 loop spans 12 amino acids. DNA of the CDR3: TGCAGCGTGCGGGACAGCACAGATACGCAGTATTTT. This gives the protein CSVRDSTDTQYF.

The rearrangement joins TRBV4-1 to TRBJ1-1; D may be TRBD1 (5 bases). V was clipped by 1 base and J by 3 bases, with 12 bases between them. The CDR3 runs 15 residues. CDR1 and CDR2 (germline): MGHRA, YSYEKL. The CDR3 nucleotides are TGCGCCAGCAGCCAAGTAGGACACCAAGACACTGAAGCTTTCTTT. This encodes CASSQVGHQDTEAFF.

The chain uses TRBV4-1 and TRBJ2-3, with 11 bases fitting TRBD2. CDR3 size: 17 residues. With V trimmed by 5 bases and J by 0 bases, 7 bases remained unmatched. Germline V CDR1 and CDR2: MGHRA, YSYEKL. This chain's CDR3 is CASSDLTSGISTDTQYF. The CDR3 nucleotides are TGCGCCAGCAGCGATCTGACTAGCGGGATCAGCACAGATACGCAGTATTTT.

J is TRBJ1-4 and V is TRBV3-1; D is ambiguous. Germline V gene lookup returns CDR1 LGHDT and CDR2 YNNKEL (reference sequence). Trimming pared 0 bases from V and 3 bases from J, leaving 14 bases between. The CDR3 spans 17 residues. CDR3 sequence (DNA): TGTGCCAGCAGCCAAGATAGACGGGGAAGGCCTAATGAAAAACTGTTTTTT. Translating it yields CASSQDRRGRPNEKLFF. Variable domain in full (rest from reference TRBV3-1 and TRBJ1-4): DTAVSQTPKYLVTQMGNDKSIKCEQNLGHDTMYWYKQDSKKFLKIMFSYNNKELIINETVPNRFSPKSPDKAHLNLHINSLELGDSAVYFCASSQDRRGRPNEKLFFGSGTQLSVL.